Shown below are 6 T cell receptor beta chains from a single sample sequenced in a study of cytomegalovirus exposure and HLA in healthy donors. PCR used 60 Vbeta primers and 13 Jbeta primers. Profiling relied on immunoSEQ multiplex PCR, and the TCRdb table lists in-frame clones only, not all of them. The sample yields 97,000 or so clones, approximately 82% seen once. The sequenced material came from PBMCs. These receptors were collected from a man aged 35-49 years in good health and CMV-seronegative.

V usage is TRBV5-1 and J usage is TRBJ1-1, with D tentatively TRBD1 (5 bases). With 1 base removed from V and 0 bases from J, the gap between germline ends came to 10 bases. Germline V lookup: CDR1 SGHRS, CDR2 YFSETQ. The CDR3 contains 15 residues. CDR3 sequence reads: CASSLTRGVNTEAFF. The CDR3 nucleotides are TGCGCCAGCAGCTTGACCCGGGGGGTGAACACTGAAGCTTTCTTT.

The chain employs TRBV19 and TRBJ2-2, with 7 bases identical to TRBD1. Germline loops: CDR1 LNHDA, CDR2 SQIVND (reference sequence). The CDR3 has 17 amino acids. The V segment lost 3 bases and the J segment 4 bases; nucleotides outside the gene matches: 11. The CDR3 region has the DNA TGTGCCAGTAGTATTGCTATAGGGGGCCCGGGCACCGGGGAGCTGTTTTTT. This encodes CASSIAIGGPGTGELFF.

The rearrangement links TRBV6-5 to TRBJ1-2, with D hard to call. The ends were cut back, 0 bases at V and 8 bases at J, with 16 bases in the middle. CDR1 MNHEY and CDR2 SVGAGI come from the germline V gene. The CDR3 totals 15 residues. The CDR3 DNA reads TGTGCCAGCAGTTACTCGGCGGTCTCCCCGGCCGGCTACACCTTC. It specifies CASSYSAVSPAGYTF.

The V gene is TRBV29-1, the J gene TRBJ1-4; 10 bases agree with TRBD1. CDR1 SQVTM and CDR2 ANQGSEA come from the germline V gene. This CDR3 has 15 amino acids. The trim removed 4 bases at V and 0 bases at J, leaving 2 bases unmatched. The chain's CDR3 is CSVAGQGATNEKLFF. CDR3 in DNA: TGCAGCGTTGCCGGACAGGGGGCAACTAATGAAAAACTGTTTTTT.

This chain links TRBV18 with TRBJ2-7; no clear D. Germline V gene lookup returns CDR1 KGHSH and CDR2 LQKENI. With 6 bases removed from V and 2 bases from J, the gap between germline ends came to 8 bases. The CDR3 consists of 12 residues. CDR3 bases: TGTGCCAGCTCTCCTTCTACCTACGAGCAGTACTTC. It specifies CASSPSTYEQYF.

The rearrangement joins TRBV27 to TRBJ2-7; weak D call: TRBD1 (7 bases). This CDR3 has 16 amino acids. Germline CDR1 reads MNHEY; CDR2 reads SMNVEV (reference sequence). Trimming removed 5 bases at V and 0 bases at J, with 17 bases between. The CDR3 is CASSPSAGQSSYEQYF. DNA for the CDR3: TGTGCCAGCAGTCCATCCGCGGGACAGAGCTCCTACGAGCAGTACTTC.